This T cell receptor (beta chain) was found in a study of T cells in Graves' hyperthyroidism and ophthalmopathy. Trimming took 2 bases from V and 4 from J; bases not matched to a gene: 5. The germline V gene has CDR1 SGDLS and CDR2 YYNGEE. This CDR3 spans 15 amino acids. RNA transcripts were the template for amplifying TCR beta CDR3 regions. Primed by the HTBI set, a first-round RT-PCR was run on the TCR CDR3. TCRdb reprocessed the multiplex PCR reads via MiXCR and lists one record per CDR3 protein. The table lists 500,000 to 700,000 distinct CDR3 sequences, approximately 15% of them singletons. The hyperthyroidism was newly diagnosed and had lasted under 2 months; the patients were aged 18 to 65. Exclusion criteria comprised uncontrolled infection, other autoimmune disease, pregnancy or lactation. Study-level findings and limits: Most thyroid clonotypes with frequency above 0.001 were detected in blood.

Details on this clonotype: Its target is unknown.

Sequencing input: blood. This clonotype was sampled from a young woman with Graves' hyperthyroidism. The chain combines TRBV9 with TRBJ1-1, with TRBD1 identical over 10 bases. CDR3 DNA: TGTGCCAGCAGCGTTTCCAGGACAGGGGGCACTGAAGCTTTCTTT. Its protein product is CASSVSRTGGTEAFF.